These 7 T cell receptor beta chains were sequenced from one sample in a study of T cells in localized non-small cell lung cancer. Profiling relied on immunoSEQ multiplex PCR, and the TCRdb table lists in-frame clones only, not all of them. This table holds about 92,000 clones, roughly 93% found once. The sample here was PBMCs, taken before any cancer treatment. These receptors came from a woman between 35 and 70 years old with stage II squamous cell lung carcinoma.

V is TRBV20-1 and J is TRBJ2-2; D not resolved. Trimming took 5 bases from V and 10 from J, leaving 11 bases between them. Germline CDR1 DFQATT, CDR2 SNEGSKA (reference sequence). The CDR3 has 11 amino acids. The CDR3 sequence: CSADGKSELFF. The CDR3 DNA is TGCAGTGCTGATGGGAAATCGGAGCTGTTTTTT.

CDR3 residues: CASSSPEGAAWTYEQYF. The CDR3 DNA sequence: TGTGCCAGCAGCTCCCCCGAAGGGGCAGCTTGGACCTACGAGCAGTACTTC. The chain couples TRBV11-2 to TRBJ2-7; D possibly corresponds to TRBD1 (5 bases). Germline CDR1 is SGHAT and CDR2 is FQNNGV. Deletions cut 4 bases from V and 2 bases from J, with 21 bases between. There are 17 residues in the CDR3.

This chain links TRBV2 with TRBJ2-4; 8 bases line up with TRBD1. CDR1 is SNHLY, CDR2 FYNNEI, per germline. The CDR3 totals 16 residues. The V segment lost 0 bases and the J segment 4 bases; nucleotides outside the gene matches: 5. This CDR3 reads CASSEASGGRKNIQYF. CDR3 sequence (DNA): TGTGCCAGCAGTGAAGCCTCAGGGGGCAGGAAAAACATTCAGTACTTC.

The DNA for the CDR3 is TGTGCCAGCAGTCTCACCCCGGGACAGACCGTTCCCCAGGATCTTAATGAAAAACTGTTTTTT. It yields the protein CASSLTPGQTVPQDLNEKLFF. The V call is TRBV27, the J call TRBJ1-4, with 7 bases that match TRBD1. The J segment lost 4 bases and the V segment lost 5 bases, leaving 25 bases of the junction unmatched. This CDR3 has 21 residues. Germline V gene data show CDR1 as MNHEY and CDR2 as SMNVEV (reference sequence).

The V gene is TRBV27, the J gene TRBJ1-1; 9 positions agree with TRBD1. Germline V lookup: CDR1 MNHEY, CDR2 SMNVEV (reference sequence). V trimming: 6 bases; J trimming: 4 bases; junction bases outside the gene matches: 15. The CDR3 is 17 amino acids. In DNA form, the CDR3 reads TGTGCCAGCAGCCCCCGCCGGGACAGGGAGGGTAGCACTGAAGCTTTCTTT. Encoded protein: CASSPRRDREGSTEAFF.

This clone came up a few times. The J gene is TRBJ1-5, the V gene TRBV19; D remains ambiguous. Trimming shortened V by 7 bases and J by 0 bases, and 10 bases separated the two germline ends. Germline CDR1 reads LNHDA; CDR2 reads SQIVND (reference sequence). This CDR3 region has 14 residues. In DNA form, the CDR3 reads TGTGCCAGTAATGGCGGGTATAGCAATCAGCCCCAGCATTTT. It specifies CASNGGYSNQPQHF.

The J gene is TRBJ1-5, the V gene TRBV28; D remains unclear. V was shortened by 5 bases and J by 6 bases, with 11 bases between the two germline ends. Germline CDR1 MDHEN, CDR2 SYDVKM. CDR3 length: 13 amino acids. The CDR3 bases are TGTGCCAGCAGTCCCGCGGCGGGTCAGCCCCAGCATTTT. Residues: CASSPAAGQPQHF.